The clone carrying this T cell receptor beta chain was picked up one time. Its antigen is unidentified. Libraries were made from TCR beta cDNA, and they carried unique molecular identifiers. TCRdb fed the PCR reads into MiXCR, producing one record per CDR3 protein. Of almost 700,000 distinct CDR3 sequences detected, roughly three fifths appear once; the ten largest clones hold roughly 12%. The sample is drawn from a study of post-analysis software for immune sequencing data. General study findings and limits: Roughly 5 TRBV segments occurring more often in patients than controls included TRBV5-6, TRBV5-1 and TRBV20-1. Versus controls, multiple sclerosis patients showed significantly lower diversity (normalized Chao1).

The germline V gene encodes CDR1 KGHSH and CDR2 LQKENI. The CDR3 covers 13 residues. V lost 2 bases, J lost 4 bases, and 8 bases lay in between. Material: blood. The clonotype was recovered from a girl between 2 and 10 years old with multiple sclerosis. This chain joins TRBV18 and TRBJ1-2; D is unclear. The CDR3 DNA sequence: TGTGCCAGCTCACCAAAGGAAAGCTATGGCTACACCTTC. Protein: CASSPKESYGYTF.